This entry is about one T cell receptor beta chain. Assignment of participants to cohorts was predicated upon participant-reported clinical history. Clones were sequenced by immunoSEQ multiplex PCR, and TCRdb holds only the in-frame ones, with some missing. Of some 270,000 clones listed, roughly 86% were seen once; the top ten hold 1.9%. There are 19 residues in the CDR3. V shed 3 bases, J shed 6 bases, and the junction held 13 bases outside the gene matches. The germline CDR1 and CDR2 sequences are SGHDN and FVKESK. The data stem from a study of blood T cell repertoires in COVID-19. At the level of the study: COVID-19 samples collected from the United States, Italy and Spain covered acute and convalescent phases. Sample material is recorded as cDNA or gDNA derived from T cells, B-cell-depleted T cells, or PBMCs.

The clonotype comes from an older woman who had recovered from COVID-19. Sample: PBMCs or T cells enriched from blood (not recorded which). The J gene is TRBJ2-1, the V gene TRBV14; 14 nucleotides align to TRBD2. The CDR3 sequence: CASSHRLGTSGSLGNEQFF. For the CDR3, the DNA is TGTGCCAGCAGCCACCGATTGGGGACTAGCGGGAGCTTGGGCAATGAGCAGTTCTTC.